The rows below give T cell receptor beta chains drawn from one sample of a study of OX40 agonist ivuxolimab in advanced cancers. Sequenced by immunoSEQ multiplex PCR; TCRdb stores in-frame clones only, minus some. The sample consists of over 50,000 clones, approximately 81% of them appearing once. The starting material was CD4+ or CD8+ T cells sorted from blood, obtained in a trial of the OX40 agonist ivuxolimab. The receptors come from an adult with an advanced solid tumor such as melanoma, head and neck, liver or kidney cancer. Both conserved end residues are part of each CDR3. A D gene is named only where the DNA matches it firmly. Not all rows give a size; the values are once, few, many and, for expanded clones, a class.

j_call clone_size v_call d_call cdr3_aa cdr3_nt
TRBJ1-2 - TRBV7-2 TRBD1 CASSQDRGEVYGYTF TGTGCCAGCAGCCAGGACAGGGGGGAGGTCTATGGCTACACCTTC
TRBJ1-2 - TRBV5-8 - CASSFATAGGYGYTF TGTGCCAGCAGCTTCGCCACAGCGGGGGGTTATGGCTACACCTTC
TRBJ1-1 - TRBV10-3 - CAITKKQGQMNTEAFF TGTGCCATCACCAAAAAACAGGGCCAGATGAACACTGAAGCTTTCTTT
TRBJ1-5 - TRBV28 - CASSLAQIPGHLFYQPQHF TGTGCCAGCAGTTTGGCCCAAATACCGGGACACCTTTTTTATCAGCCCCAGCATTTT
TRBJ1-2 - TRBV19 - CASRLADGPEGYGYTF TGTGCCAGTCGGCTAGCGGACGGTCCTGAGGGATATGGCTACACCTTC
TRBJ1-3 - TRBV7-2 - CASSYGEAGNTIYF TGTGCCAGCAGCTACGGGGAGGCTGGAAACACCATATATTTT
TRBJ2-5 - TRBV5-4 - CASSLGVLGIQETQYF TGTGCCAGCAGCTTGGGTGTGTTAGGGATCCAAGAGACCCAGTACTTC
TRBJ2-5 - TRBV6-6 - CASTDGVRQPLAQYF TGTGCCAGCACCGACGGGGTGAGGCAGCCTTTGGCCCAGTACTTC
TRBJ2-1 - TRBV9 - CASGGVFSDNEQFF TGTGCCAGCGGGGGAGTATTTAGCGACAATGAGCAGTTCTTC
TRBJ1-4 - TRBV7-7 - CASSFGVREATNEKLFF TGTGCTAGCAGCTTTGGGGTCAGGGAAGCAACTAATGAAAAACTGTTTTTT
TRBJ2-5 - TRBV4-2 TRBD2 CASSLASGWAETQYF TGTGCCAGCAGCCTGGCTAGCGGGTGGGCAGAGACCCAGTACTTC
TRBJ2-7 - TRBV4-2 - CASSPSTLSGDKGEQYF TGTGCCAGCAGCCCCTCAACCCTTAGCGGAGATAAGGGCGAGCAGTACTTC
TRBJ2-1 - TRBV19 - CASSIGDALYNEQFF TGTGCCAGTAGTATAGGGGACGCCCTCTACAATGAGCAGTTCTTC
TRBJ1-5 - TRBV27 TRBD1 CASSWDSDQPQHF TGTGCCAGCAGTTGGGACAGCGATCAGCCCCAGCATTTT
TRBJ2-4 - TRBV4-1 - CASSQYLAKNIQYF TGCGCCAGCAGCCAATACTTAGCCAAAAACATTCAGTACTTC
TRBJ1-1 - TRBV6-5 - CASTSGQMNTEAFF TGTGCCAGCACCTCCGGGCAGATGAACACTGAAGCTTTCTTT
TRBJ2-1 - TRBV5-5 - CASSPSRLQMGQFF TGTGCCAGCAGCCCTTCGAGACTCCAAATGGGGCAGTTCTTC
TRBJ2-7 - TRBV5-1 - CASSLNDGYEQYF TGCGCCAGCAGCTTGAATGATGGCTACGAGCAGTACTTC
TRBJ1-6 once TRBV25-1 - CASSRDPDSPLHF TGTGCCAGCAGTCGGGATCCCGATTCACCCCTCCACTTT